These T cell receptor beta chains were read from a single sample in a study of long-term antiretroviral therapy in people with HIV. The data were produced by immunoSEQ multiplex PCR, yet TCRdb's version contains in-frame clones alone and is incomplete. The sample shows 25,000 to 30,000 clones, about 83% of them seen only once. This specimen consisted of unsorted PBMCs, obtained 4.8 years after starting antiretroviral therapy. The source of these receptors is a man aged 35-49 years with HIV. Each CDR3 is given with its conserved first and last residue. A D gene is named only where the DNA matches it firmly. The size field is filled for only some rows; it gives once, few, many or a size class.

J gene: TRBJ1-5; D gene: TRBD1; clone size: -; V gene: TRBV5-6; CDR3 DNA: TGTGCCAGCAGCGGCGGCCCCCAGGGGGCTGGCAATCAGCCCCAGCATTTT; CDR3 protein: CASSGGPQGAGNQPQHF
J gene: TRBJ2-3; D gene: TRBD2; clone size: -; V gene: TRBV6-4; CDR3 DNA: TGTGCCAGCAGTGAGATTAGCGGGAGCGGTACAGATACGCAGTATTTT; CDR3 protein: CASSEISGSGTDTQYF
J gene: TRBJ1-1; D gene: -; clone size: -; V gene: TRBV2; CDR3 DNA: TGTGCCAGCAGTGAAGCGCTTGCGGCAGCTGGTGAAGCTTTCTTT; CDR3 protein: CASSEALAAAGEAFF
J gene: TRBJ2-3; D gene: -; clone size: -; V gene: TRBV9; CDR3 DNA: TGTGCCAGCAGCGCCACAGATACGCAGTATTTT; CDR3 protein: CASSATDTQYF
J gene: TRBJ2-7; D gene: TRBD1; clone size: -; V gene: TRBV25-1; CDR3 DNA: TGTGCCAGCAAGGAACAGGGGGCCCAGTACGAGCAGTACTTC; CDR3 protein: CASKEQGAQYEQYF
J gene: TRBJ2-3; D gene: TRBD2; clone size: -; V gene: TRBV7-2; CDR3 DNA: TGTGCCAGCAGCTTACAGGTGCGGGGGACCACAGATACGCAGTATTTT; CDR3 protein: CASSLQVRGTTDTQYF
J gene: TRBJ2-3; D gene: -; clone size: -; V gene: TRBV10-1; CDR3 DNA: TGCGCCAGCAGTACGGGGGTTCAAAATACGCAGTATTTT; CDR3 protein: CASSTGVQNTQYF
J gene: TRBJ2-7; D gene: TRBD1; clone size: -; V gene: TRBV6-5; CDR3 DNA: TGTGCCAGCACCGGGGGCAGGGGGCTAGGCGAGCAGTACTTC; CDR3 protein: CASTGGRGLGEQYF
J gene: TRBJ1-1; D gene: -; clone size: few; V gene: TRBV7-9; CDR3 DNA: TGTGCCAGCAGCTTGACGGGCAGGGTCACTGAAGCTTTCTTT; CDR3 protein: CASSLTGRVTEAFF
J gene: TRBJ2-3; D gene: TRBD2; clone size: few; V gene: TRBV18; CDR3 DNA: TGTGCCAGCTCACCTAAGAGGACTAGCGGGAGGACCACAGATACGCAGTATTTT; CDR3 protein: CASSPKRTSGRTTDTQYF
J gene: TRBJ2-1; D gene: -; clone size: -; V gene: TRBV5-1; CDR3 DNA: TGCGCCAGCAGAGACGCTTTTGAGCAGTTCTTC; CDR3 protein: CASRDAFEQFF
J gene: TRBJ1-1; D gene: -; clone size: -; V gene: TRBV6-5; CDR3 DNA: TGTGCCAGCAGTTTCAGGCGGACCCCGGCTGAAGCTTTCTTT; CDR3 protein: CASSFRRTPAEAFF
J gene: TRBJ2-7; D gene: TRBD2; clone size: -; V gene: TRBV4-2; CDR3 DNA: TGTGCCAGCAGCCAAGGGGGGCTAGCGGGTAACGAGCAGTACTTC; CDR3 protein: CASSQGGLAGNEQYF
J gene: TRBJ1-1; D gene: -; clone size: -; V gene: TRBV10-1; CDR3 DNA: TGCGCCAGCAGTGACCCGGACACTGAAGCTTTCTTT; CDR3 protein: CASSDPDTEAFF
J gene: TRBJ2-7; D gene: -; clone size: -; V gene: TRBV28; CDR3 DNA: TGTGCCAGCCGGATGGGGACTTTCGAGCAGTACTTC; CDR3 protein: CASRMGTFEQYF
J gene: TRBJ1-2; D gene: -; clone size: -; V gene: TRBV6-5; CDR3 DNA: TGTGCCAGCAGTCTGCCCCCTAGCGGCTACACCTTC; CDR3 protein: CASSLPPSGYTF
J gene: TRBJ1-2; D gene: -; clone size: -; V gene: TRBV10-1; CDR3 DNA: TGCGCCAGCAGTGAGCGGCAGGCCAGGGGTGGCTACACCTTC; CDR3 protein: CASSERQARGGYTF
J gene: TRBJ2-3; D gene: TRBD1; clone size: -; V gene: TRBV19; CDR3 DNA: TGTGCCAGTAGTAGCTGGACAGGGCCGACAGATACGCAGTATTTT; CDR3 protein: CASSSWTGPTDTQYF
J gene: TRBJ2-7; D gene: -; clone size: -; V gene: TRBV7-9; CDR3 DNA: TGTGCCAGCAGCTTCGCCAGGGGGCAGGGTCTAGCGGGCGAGCAGTACTTC; CDR3 protein: CASSFARGQGLAGEQYF
J gene: TRBJ1-1; D gene: -; clone size: -; V gene: TRBV11-3; CDR3 DNA: TGTGCCAGCAGCTTATCTCACACCCCGTACACTGAAGCTTTCTTT; CDR3 protein: CASSLSHTPYTEAFF
J gene: TRBJ2-7; D gene: TRBD2; clone size: -; V gene: TRBV27; CDR3 DNA: TGTGCCAGCAGTTCGGAACTAGCGGGGCCCCTCCCCTACGAGCAGTACTTC; CDR3 protein: CASSSELAGPLPYEQYF
J gene: TRBJ1-1; D gene: -; clone size: -; V gene: TRBV5-5; CDR3 DNA: TGTGCCAGCAGCCCGCCCGGCATGGGGGACACTGAAGCTTTCTTT; CDR3 protein: CASSPPGMGDTEAFF
J gene: TRBJ2-1; D gene: -; clone size: -; V gene: TRBV7-7; CDR3 DNA: TGTGCTAGCAGCTTAAGAGGAGAAGCGGAGGGCGAGCAGTTCTTC; CDR3 protein: CASSLRGEAEGEQFF
J gene: TRBJ2-5; D gene: TRBD2; clone size: once; V gene: TRBV10-3; CDR3 DNA: TGTGCCATCAGTACTAGCGGGCAAGAGACCCAGTACTTC; CDR3 protein: CAISTSGQETQYF
J gene: TRBJ2-4; D gene: -; clone size: -; V gene: TRBV28; CDR3 DNA: TGTGCCAGCAGTCCAAGCTATCAGGGGACCAAAAACATTCAGTACTTC; CDR3 protein: CASSPSYQGTKNIQYF
J gene: TRBJ1-1; D gene: -; clone size: -; V gene: TRBV6-4; CDR3 DNA: TGTGCCAGCAGTGACGCGCCAGGGGCTTGGACTGAAGCTTTCTTT; CDR3 protein: CASSDAPGAWTEAFF
J gene: TRBJ2-7; D gene: -; clone size: -; V gene: TRBV7-8; CDR3 DNA: TGTGCCAGCAGCTTAGGGGGTATCGGGTACGAGCAGTACTTC; CDR3 protein: CASSLGGIGYEQYF
J gene: TRBJ2-7; D gene: TRBD1; clone size: -; V gene: TRBV9; CDR3 DNA: TGTGCCAGCAGCTACTCCGGGACAGGGGTCGCCGAGCAGTACTTC; CDR3 protein: CASSYSGTGVAEQYF
J gene: TRBJ2-3; D gene: -; clone size: -; V gene: TRBV5-5; CDR3 DNA: TGTGCCAGCAGCTTTGGGAATAGCGGAACGGATACGCAGTATTTT; CDR3 protein: CASSFGNSGTDTQYF
J gene: TRBJ2-7; D gene: -; clone size: -; V gene: TRBV5-1; CDR3 DNA: TGCGCCAGCAGCTTGGGTTTCGGGAACTCCTACGAGCAGTACTTC; CDR3 protein: CASSLGFGNSYEQYF